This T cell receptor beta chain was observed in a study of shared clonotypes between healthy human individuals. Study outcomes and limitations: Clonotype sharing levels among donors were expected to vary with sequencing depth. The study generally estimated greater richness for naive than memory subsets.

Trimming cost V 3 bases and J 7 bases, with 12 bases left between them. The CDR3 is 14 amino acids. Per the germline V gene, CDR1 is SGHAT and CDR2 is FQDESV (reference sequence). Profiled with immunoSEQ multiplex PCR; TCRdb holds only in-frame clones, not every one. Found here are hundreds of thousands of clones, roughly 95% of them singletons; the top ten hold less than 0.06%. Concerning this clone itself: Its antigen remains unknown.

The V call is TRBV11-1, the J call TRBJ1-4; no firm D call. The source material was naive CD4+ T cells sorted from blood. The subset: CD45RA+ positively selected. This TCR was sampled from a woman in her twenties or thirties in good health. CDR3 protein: CASSLGIMSEKLFF. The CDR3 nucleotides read TGTGCCAGCAGCTTGGGCATTATGAGTGAAAAACTGTTTTTT.